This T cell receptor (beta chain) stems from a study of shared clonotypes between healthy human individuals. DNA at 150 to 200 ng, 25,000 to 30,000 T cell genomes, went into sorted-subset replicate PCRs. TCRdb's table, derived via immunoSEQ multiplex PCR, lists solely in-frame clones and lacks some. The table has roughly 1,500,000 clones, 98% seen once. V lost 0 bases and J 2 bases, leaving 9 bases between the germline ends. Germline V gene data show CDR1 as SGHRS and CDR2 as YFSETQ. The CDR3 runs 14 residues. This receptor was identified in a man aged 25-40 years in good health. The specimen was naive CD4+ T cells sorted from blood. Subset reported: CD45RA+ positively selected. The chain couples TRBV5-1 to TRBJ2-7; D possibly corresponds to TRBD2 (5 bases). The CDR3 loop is CASSLAAVAYEQYF. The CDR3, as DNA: TGCGCCAGCAGCTTGGCAGCGGTAGCCTACGAGCAGTACTTC.